What follows is one TCR beta chain and its context. This clone's antigen is unknown. The sample holds no much larger clone one base away, and base qualities are not on file. This sample is part of a study of shared clonotypes between healthy human individuals (dated by TCRdb to 2020 to 2021). General notes on the study: Three men and two women, aged 18 to 49 years, made up the cohort. For each donor, CD4 naive and CD4 memory were each run on three plates, CD8 naive on two plates, and CD8 memory on one plate. To estimate repertoire size and how much clonotype sharing occurs between individuals, the study deeply sequenced the blood TCR repertoires of five or six healthy adults. To increase sequencing depth and limit assay-specific biases, different laboratories used diverse techniques to prepare libraries and sequence TCR repertoires. Per donor, leukapheresis produced somewhere between about 0.85 and 8.9 billion PBMCs.

Using the deep immunoSEQ assay, TCR CDR3 regions were amplified from genomic DNA by multiplex PCR. Extracted genomic DNA from each cell subset was spread evenly across all wells of several immunoSEQ 96-well plates, with each plate serving as a replicate. For sorted subsets, about 220 ng of genomic DNA, equivalent to around 29,000 T cell genomes, went into each replicate PCR. The purified libraries were quantified using a Qubit 3.0 fluorometer, sized with a Bioanalyzer 2100, and then quantified again using the KAPA Library Quantification kit. A separate single-read 150-cycle Illumina NextSeq 550 flow cell was used to sequence each immunoSEQ 96-well plate. Per the original workflow: Because the immunoSEQ output included only junctional sequences and no quality scores, the filtering could not be the same as the filtering used for full-length reads. To assign V/J genes and CDR3, sequences were annotated against IMGT germline references using PyIR, a Python wrapper for IgBLAST v1.9. Any read was removed if the V/J assignment was weak (E-value above 1e-6), the CDR3 was missing, or the read contained stop codons, out-of-frame junctions, or ambiguous translated residues. A V3J clonotype was defined by an identical inferred V gene, J gene, and CDR3 amino acid sequence. Percentage overlap between repertoires was calculated by dividing the number of shared unique clonotypes by the size of the smaller repertoire. Three approaches were used to assess repertoire richness: RTK rarefaction, the Chao1 estimator, and Recon v2.1 estimates of unobserved clonotypes. OLGA was used to compute generation probabilities for all TCRbeta clonotypes that the gDNA method yielded from a handful of donors. Sourced from immuneACCESS, this table was stored by TCRdb with only in-frame sequences that have V and J called. A share of the clones is absent; for the studies checked, an unresolved V gene accounts for under half, and the remainder has no known explanation. V and J calls plus clone size are reproduced from that table; the DNA served to infer D and trimming. The sample includes 2 million to 2.5 million clones, with under 95% observed a single time. Roughly 0.34% of the sample is in the top ten clones.

Beyond this particular receptor, the publication reports: Incomplete sequencing was indicated by rarefaction of sorted-subset datasets, despite the large sequencing depth. Pairwise subsampling indicated that sequencing depth was expected to affect the degree of clonotype sharing among donors. Around 5.4% of naive CD4, 3.5% of naive CD8, about 2.4% of memory CD4, and 0.4% of memory CD8 clonotypes were shared across a few donors. Sampling was limited to blood, and TCR repertoires in tissue likely differ from TCR repertoires in blood. Clonotypes shared by all four sorted-subset donors showed higher generation probabilities than non-shared clonotypes. Naive subsets generally had larger estimated clonotype richness than memory subsets. Because the study included a small number of donors, the genetic and exposure-history diversity represented was limited.

Donors were healthy HIV-negative adults with no recently reported acute infections or vaccinations. Every donor was a Caucasian adult living in Nashville, Tennessee, USA. CD4+ T cells were enriched by magnetic negative selection, after which naive cells were positively selected on CD45RA and the negative fraction was taken as the memory subset. After blood collection by leukapheresis, PBMCs were isolated using Ficoll-Histopaque density gradient centrifugation and then cryopreserved in the vapor phase of liquid nitrogen. Analytical flow cytometry was used to check the purity and quantity of every magnetically sorted T cell population. From each sorted fraction, genomic DNA was isolated and quantified by UV absorbance on a Nanodrop 2000c. From cysteine to phenylalanine, the CDR3 is 18 amino acids long. Only CDR3 DNA remains: 54 bases, in frame from the first base. Based on the germline V gene (reference sequence), the CDR1 and CDR2 sequences are LNHDA and SQIVND. V and J are trimmed by 7 bases and 4 bases, and the gene matches miss 20 bases of the junction.

This clonotype was sampled from a young man in good health. Some clones in this sample may be carry-over from other donors' samples. The sequenced sample was naive CD4+ T cells from PBMCs. Interpreted using the paper, the cell subset or site label stands for: CD45RA+ positively selected. This chain is built from TRBV19 and TRBJ1-1, with 8 bases matching TRBD1. For the CDR3, the sequence is CASTLRGGQDWGSTEAFF. The bases are TGTGCCAGTACCCTTAGGGGGGGACAGGACTGGGGTAGCACTGAAGCTTTCTTT. With the portions outside the CDR3 filled from the reference TRBV19 and TRBJ1-1 genes, the complete variable region becomes DGGITQSPKYLFRKEGQNVTLSCEQNLNHDAMYWYRQDPGQGLRLIYYSQIVNDFQKGDIAEGYSVSREKKESFPLTVTSAQKNPTAFYLCASTLRGGQDWGSTEAFFGQGTRLTVV.